Sequencing of this TCR beta chain was carried out in a study of molecular identifiers for immune sequencing clone quantification. Trimming removed 6 bases from V and 1 base from J; junction bases left unmatched: 6. Germline values: CDR1 DFQATT, CDR2 SNEGSKA (reference sequence). CDR3 size: 14 residues. TCRdb passed the PCR reads through MiXCR, listing each CDR3 protein once. This sample yields a few hundred thousand distinct CDR3 sequences, of which 25% are seen a single time; under 0.85% belongs to the top ten. This clonotype came up a few times. The sequence was obtained from a human donor in good health. Some libraries in this study had Jurkat cell RNA spiked in. Sequencing used naive CD8+ T cells from blood, with Jurkat cell RNA spiked in. Subset reported: FACS-sorted CD8+CD4-CCR7+CD45RA+ naive T cells. V is TRBV20-1 and J is TRBJ1-1; 9 bases align to TRBD1. The CDR3 loop is CSAIEGQGNTEAFF. CDR3 nucleotides: TGCAGTGCAATCGAGGGACAGGGGAACACTGAAGCTTTCTTT.